Sequencing of this T cell receptor (beta chain) was carried out in a study of early T cells in non-severe SARS-CoV-2 infection. Separate cDNA molecules each had unique molecular identifiers attached to them. TCRdb itself ran the 5' RACE reads through MiXCR, one entry per CDR3 protein. The sample holds tens of thousands of distinct CDR3 sequences, over 10% seen once. Germline loops: CDR1 DFQATT, CDR2 SNEGSKA (reference sequence). This CDR3 is built from 13 residues. The clonotype comes from an adult who was a healthcare worker with PCR-confirmed SARS-CoV-2 infection or an uninfected control (not recorded which). The rearrangement joins TRBV20-1 to TRBJ2-4; D perhaps matches TRBD2 (6 bases). Material: whole blood. The CDR3 DNA reads as TGCAGGGCGCGGCGGGACCCCGGGAACATTCAGTACTTC. Its translation is CRARRDPGNIQYF.